Sequencing of this TCR beta chain was carried out in a study of beta chain features in type 1 diabetes. V lost 2 bases and J lost 6, with 7 bases in between. This CDR3 region has 13 residues. CDR1 and CDR2 (germline): MNHEY, SVGAGI. Study results and caveats: Comparison showed that naive, central memory and Treg TCRB repertoires appeared more similar among patients than among healthy donors. TCRB CDR3 length was moderately but significantly reduced in all four CD4+ subsets of Type 1 diabetes patients. VDJ junctions from patients with type 1 diabetes contained fewer insertions and more deletions.

On this clone itself: Its antigen is unidentified.

A single heparinised blood sample, averaging roughly 0.11 L, was obtained per donor. Stem cell-like memory, regulatory, central memory and naive CD4+ cells were sorted via CD45RO/CCR7/CD25/CD127/CD95/CD27. What was sequenced were expressed TCRB transcripts, since all of the isolated RNA had been reverse transcribed. The method was immunoSEQ multiplex PCR; TCRdb's version includes in-frame clones alone and lacks a portion of them. In the table there are about 27,000 clones, around three fifths of which are singletons. The source material was Tregs from blood. The chain carries TRBV6-5 and TRBJ2-2, with D unresolved. The clonotype originates from a woman aged 18-29 years with type 1 diabetes. The CDR3: CASSYGRAGELFF. In nucleotides, the CDR3 is TGTGCCAGCAGTTACGGGCGAGCCGGGGAGCTGTTTTTT.